Described below is a single T cell receptor (beta chain) sequence and its context. The target antigen is unknown. The sample originates from a study of T cells in Graves' hyperthyroidism and ophthalmopathy. Study results and caveats: Blood samples included most of the expanded thyroid clonotypes exceeding 0.001.

RNA transcripts yielded amplified TCR beta CDR3 regions. The HTBI set primed first-round TCR CDR3 RT-PCR. TCRdb fed the multiplex PCR reads into MiXCR, producing one record per CDR3 protein. The data show 500,000 to 750,000 distinct CDR3 sequences, over 12% seen once. Uncontrolled infections, other autoimmune diseases, pregnancy or lactation led to exclusion of patients. Diagnosis rested on symptoms, serum thyroxine and TRAb, thyroid ultrasound, and orbital computed tomography. From approximately 9.3 ml of fresh peripheral blood, PBMCs were isolated. CDR3 length: 15 amino acids. Germline CDR1 is SGHDT and CDR2 is YYEEEE. The V and J ends lost 3 bases and 1 base respectively, with 14 bases between them.

Specimen: blood. The receptor comes from a woman aged 18-35 years with Graves' ophthalmopathy. V is TRBV5-6 and J is TRBJ2-7; no clear D. CDR3 DNA: TGTGCCAGCAGCTCGGTCGGGCAGGAGTCCTACGAGCAGTACTTC. It translates to CASSSVGQESYEQYF. Drawing the rest from reference TRBV5-6 and TRBJ2-7, the complete variable domain is DAGVTQSPTHLIKTRGQQVTLRCSPKSGHDTVSWYQQALGQGPQFIFQYYEEEERQRGNFPDRFSGHQFPNYSSELNVNALLLGDSALYLCASSSVGQESYEQYFGPGTRLTVT.